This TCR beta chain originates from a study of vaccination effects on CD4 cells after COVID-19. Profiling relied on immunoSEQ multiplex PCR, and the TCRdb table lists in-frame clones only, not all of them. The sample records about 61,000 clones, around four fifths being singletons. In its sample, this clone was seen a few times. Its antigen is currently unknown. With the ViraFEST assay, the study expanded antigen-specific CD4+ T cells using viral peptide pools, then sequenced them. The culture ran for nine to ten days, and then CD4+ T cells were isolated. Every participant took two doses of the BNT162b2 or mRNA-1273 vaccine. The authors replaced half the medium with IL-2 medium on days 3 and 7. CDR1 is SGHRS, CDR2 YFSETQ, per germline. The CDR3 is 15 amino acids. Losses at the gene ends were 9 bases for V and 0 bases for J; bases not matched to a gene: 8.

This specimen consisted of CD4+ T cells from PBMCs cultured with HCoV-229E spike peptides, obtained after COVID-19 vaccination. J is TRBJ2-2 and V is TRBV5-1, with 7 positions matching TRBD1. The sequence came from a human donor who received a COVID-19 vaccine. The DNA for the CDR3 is TGCGCCACCCGGGACAGAACCCCGAACACCGGGGAGCTGTTTTTT. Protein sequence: CATRDRTPNTGELFF.